This T cell receptor beta chain came from a study of blood T cell repertoires in COVID-19. Turning to the study itself: The United States, Italy and Spain were the sources of the acute and convalescent COVID-19 samples. In each case, the material was cDNA or gDNA derived from T cells, B-cell-depleted T cells, or PBMCs.

Original processing notes: Estimated nucleated cell counts came from reference gene primer amplification. The repertoire was sequenced with immunoSEQ multiplex PCR; TCRdb's copy has only in-frame clones and lacks some. Clone size and the V and J calls come from that table; the DNA yielded D and trimming. Of 40,000 to 55,000 clones listed, 65% to 85% are singletons. This clone was observed a single time. The receptor comes from a man aged 35 to 55 with acute or convalescent COVID-19. Sample: peripheral blood.

The CDR3 protein is CASRGDLFYEQYF. CDR3 in DNA: TGTGCCAGCAGAGGGGACTTATTCTACGAGCAGTACTTC. The chain uses TRBV12-3 or TRBV12-4 and TRBJ2-7; D is perhaps TRBD2 (6 bases). The V and J ends lost 6 bases and 3 bases respectively, with 12 bases between them. The CDR3 totals 13 residues.